This T cell receptor beta chain originates from a study of cytomegalovirus exposure and HLA in healthy donors. A remark on this clone: At one end the junction does not follow the germline gene, possibly because of a read error.

In the PCR, 60 Vbeta and 13 Jbeta primers were used. Sequencing was performed with immunoSEQ multiplex PCR; in TCRdb, only in-frame clones are kept and a portion is missing. The table shows under 300,000 clones, with 75% to 90% occurring only once. This TCR was sampled from a man in his forties or fifties in good health and CMV-seropositive. Sequenced: PBMCs.

The CDR3 DNA sequence: TGTGCTAGCAGCTTTAGTATTGGGACAGGGTACTACGAGCAGTACTTC. This encodes CASSFSIGTGYYEQYF. The chain employs TRBV7-7 and TRBJ2-7, with 9 nucleotides matching TRBD1. The CDR3 totals 16 residues. The germline V gene has CDR1 SSHAT and CDR2 FNYEAQ (reference sequence).